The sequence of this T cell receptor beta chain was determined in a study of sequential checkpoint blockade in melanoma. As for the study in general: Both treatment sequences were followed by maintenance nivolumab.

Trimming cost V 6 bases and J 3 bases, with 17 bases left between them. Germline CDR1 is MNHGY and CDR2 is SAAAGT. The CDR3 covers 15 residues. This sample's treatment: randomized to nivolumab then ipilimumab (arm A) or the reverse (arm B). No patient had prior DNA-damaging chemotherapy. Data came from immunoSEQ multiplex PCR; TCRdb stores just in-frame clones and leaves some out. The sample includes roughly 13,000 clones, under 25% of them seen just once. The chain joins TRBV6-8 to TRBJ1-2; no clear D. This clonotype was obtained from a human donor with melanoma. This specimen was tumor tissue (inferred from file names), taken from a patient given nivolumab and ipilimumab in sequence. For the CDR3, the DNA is TGTGCCAGCAGCCGTTTGACGGTCCCTGACTATGGCTACACCTTC. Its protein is CASSRLTVPDYGYTF.